A single sample is the source of the 11 T cell receptor beta chains below, sequenced in a study of blood T cell repertoires in COVID-19. The protocol was immunoSEQ multiplex PCR, while the TCRdb copy is restricted to in-frame clones and leaves out a portion. The sample lists roughly 190,000 clones; roughly 81% were seen once. The specimen sequenced was peripheral blood. The receptors were sampled from a woman aged 40 to 50 with COVID-19, enrolled during active disease.

V is TRBV13 and J is TRBJ2-1; possible D gene TRBD2, 7 bases. The germline V gene has CDR1 PRHDT and CDR2 FYEKMQ (reference sequence). V lost 8 bases, J lost 1 base, and 18 bases lay in between. The CDR3 sequence is 16 residues long. This chain's CDR3 is CASGLRRGGSYNEQFF. The DNA of the CDR3 is TGTGCCAGCGGGTTGAGGAGGGGGGGATCCTACAATGAGCAGTTCTTC.

This clone has more than one count but fewer than ten. The gene calls are TRBV19 and TRBJ2-7; 12 nucleotides line up with TRBD2. Germline values: CDR1 LNHDA, CDR2 SQIVND (reference sequence). CDR3 length: 14 amino acids. V was clipped by 4 bases and J by 6 bases; unmatched bases: 4. The DNA of the CDR3 is TGTGCCAGTAGTACTAGCGGGAGGGCCGCCGAGCAGTACTTC. Translation gives CASSTSGRAAEQYF.

This clone was recorded once. The chain uses TRBV3-1 (or the pseudogene TRBV3-2) and TRBJ1-1; D is unresolved. Trimming shortened V by 2 bases and J by 7 bases, and 8 bases separated the two germline ends. The CDR3 contains 12 residues. Germline CDR1 LGHDT, CDR2 YNNKEL (reference sequence). The CDR3 loop is CASSQLGGEAFF. CDR3 sequence (DNA): TGTGCCAGCAGCCAACTGGGAGGTGAAGCTTTCTTT.

This clone came up a few times. The chain couples TRBV19 to TRBJ1-4, with TRBD1 as a possible D gene (6 bases). Germline V CDR1 and CDR2: LNHDA, SQIVND (reference sequence). The CDR3 length is 17 residues. Deletions cut 7 bases from V and 0 bases from J, with 18 bases between. CDR3 sequence: CASKSLEGGTTNEKLFF. CDR3 nucleotides: TGTGCCAGTAAATCGTTGGAGGGGGGGACAACTAATGAAAAACTGTTTTTT.

V usage is TRBV3-1 (or the pseudogene TRBV3-2) and J usage is TRBJ1-2; 8 positions match TRBD1. CDR3 length: 15 amino acids. Trimming took 7 bases from V and 5 from J; bases not matched to a gene: 12. Germline-derived CDR1 and CDR2 are LGHDT and YNNKEL (reference sequence). The CDR3 region has the DNA TGTGCCAGCACCCTAGGACAGGGAGGTATATATGGCTACACCTTC. Its protein product is CASTLGQGGIYGYTF.

This chain joins TRBV6-1 and TRBJ2-5, with 7 bases lining up with TRBD2. Germline trimming cut 2 bases from V and 1 base from J; bases unmatched to any gene: 4. The CDR3 covers 15 residues. Per germline, CDR1 MNHNS and CDR2 SASEGT. CDR3 amino acids: CASSEFREAQETQYF. For the CDR3, the DNA is TGTGCCAGCAGTGAATTTCGGGAGGCCCAAGAGACCCAGTACTTC.

The chain combines TRBV5-1 with TRBJ1-5; TRBD1 aligns across 7 bases. Germline CDR1 SGHRS, CDR2 YFSETQ. The trim removed 1 base at V and 3 bases at J, leaving 4 bases unmatched. This CDR3 contains 15 residues. DNA of the CDR3: TGCGCCAGCAGCTTGCTGGGACAGCTCAATCAGCCCCAGCATTTT. This gives the protein CASSLLGQLNQPQHF.

The chain is built from TRBV7-9 and TRBJ2-7; 11 bases align to TRBD2. Germline lookup yields CDR1 SEHNR and CDR2 FQNEAQ (reference sequence). After removal of 5 bases from V and 6 bases from J, the junction contained 9 bases not matched to a gene. The CDR3 is 15 amino acids. As DNA, the CDR3 is TGTGCCAGCAGCGCGGGACTAGCGGCATCCCGCGAGCAGTACTTC. This translates into CASSAGLAASREQYF.

The chain has TRBV7-2 and TRBJ2-5; 11 bases are a match to TRBD2. The trim removed 4 bases at V and 1 base at J, leaving 5 bases unmatched. Germline assignment: CDR1 SGHTA and CDR2 FQGNSA. This CDR3 has 16 amino acids. CDR3 DNA sequence: TGTGCCAGCAGCTCCAGACTAGCGGGGCTCCAAGAGACCCAGTACTTC. It translates to CASSSRLAGLQETQYF.

The J gene is TRBJ2-3, the V gene TRBV11-2; the match to TRBD2 covers 9 bases. The CDR3 runs to 18 residues. With V trimmed by 2 bases and J by 2 bases, 11 bases remained unmatched. The germline V gene encodes CDR1 SGHAT and CDR2 FQNNGV. The DNA of the CDR3 is TGTGCCAGCAGCTTATTTGGTTCTAGCGGGACCTACACAGATACGCAGTATTTT. Amino acids: CASSLFGSSGTYTDTQYF.

The rearrangement links TRBV9 to TRBJ1-4; the D gene is possibly TRBD1 (6 bases). There are 15 residues in the CDR3. Germline V lookup: CDR1 SGDLS, CDR2 YYNGEE. V was trimmed by 7 bases and J by 7 bases, leaving 20 bases between them. Here the CDR3 DNA reads TGTGCCAGCGCCCTTTCCGGGACACGGGGTGAAAAACTGTTTTTT. Encoded protein: CASALSGTRGEKLFF.